A single sample is the source of the 7 T cell receptor beta chains below, sequenced in a study of blood T cells in healthy people across ages. With a J-beta primer mix and a sample-barcoded 5' primer, a second PCR ran about 7 to 11 cycles. TCRdb processed the 5' RACE reads anew with MiXCR; each CDR3 protein has one entry. The sample has roughly 830,000 distinct CDR3 sequences, less than 80% seen once. Sequenced sample: blood. The receptors were gathered from a young man in good health.

This chain connects TRBV7-2 to TRBJ2-1; 12 bases agree with TRBD2. V trimming: 4 bases; J trimming: 0 bases; junction bases outside the gene matches: 7. The germline V gene has CDR1 SGHTA and CDR2 FQGNSA. The CDR3 contains 18 residues. This chain's CDR3 is CASSSGLAGGSSYNEQFF. For the CDR3, the DNA is TGTGCCAGCAGCTCGGGACTAGCGGGTGGGAGCTCCTACAATGAGCAGTTCTTC.

CDR3 DNA: TGTGCCAGCAGCTTAACCTCTACCCCCTACAATGAGCAGTTCTTC. It encodes CASSLTSTPYNEQFF. V is TRBV7-2 and J is TRBJ2-1; D is ambiguous. The CDR3 spans 15 residues. Trimming removed 2 bases from V and 2 bases from J, with 10 bases in between. CDR1 and CDR2 (germline): SGHTA, FQGNSA.

The chain employs TRBV15 and TRBJ2-4, with TRBD1 identical over 10 bases. The last part of the DNA fits TRBJ2-7 better; the J call may be wrong. This CDR3 spans 15 amino acids. Germline CDR1 and CDR2: LNHNV and YYDKDF (reference sequence). CDR3 sequence reads: CATSRPGQGHHEQYF. The CDR3, as DNA: TGTGCCACCAGCAGACCGGGACAGGGGCACCACGAGCAGTACTTC.

This clonotype was recorded a few times. This rearrangement joins TRBV9 to TRBJ2-7, with TRBD2 matching over 14 bases. This CDR3 is built from 15 residues. CDR1 is SGDLS, CDR2 YYNGEE, per germline. V was clipped by 2 bases and J by 6 bases; unmatched bases: 4. DNA for the CDR3: TGTGCCAGCAGCGTCTCCGGGACTAGCGGGGGCGAGCAGTACTTC. It specifies CASSVSGTSGGEQYF.

The V and J genes are TRBV29-1 and TRBJ2-7; no clear D. Germline CDR1 and CDR2: SQVTM and ANQGSEA. This CDR3 is built from 12 residues. V was shortened by 2 bases and J by 4 bases, with 9 bases between the two germline ends. The DNA of the CDR3 is TGCAGCGTTGAATCAGAAGGGTACGAGCAGTACTTC. Translated, it gives CSVESEGYEQYF.

This clonotype was counted only a few times. The V call is TRBV3-1, the J call TRBJ2-4; D possibly corresponds to TRBD1 (5 bases). Trimming stripped 5 bases from V and 7 bases from J, with 15 bases between. The CDR3 consists of 14 residues. Germline values: CDR1 LGHDT, CDR2 YNNKEL (reference sequence). As DNA, the CDR3 is TGTGCCAGCAGCAACCCAGCAGGGCACAACATTCAGTACTTC. This encodes CASSNPAGHNIQYF.

V usage is TRBV4-3 and J usage is TRBJ2-6; 10 bases line up with TRBD1. J was trimmed by 2 bases and V by 5 bases; bases with no gene match: 6. This CDR3 is built from 17 residues. CDR1 is LGHNA, CDR2 YSLEER, per germline. CDR3 DNA sequence: TGCGCCAGCAGCAACGACAGGGGGCGCGCTGGGGCCAACGTCCTGACTTTC. As protein: CASSNDRGRAGANVLTF.